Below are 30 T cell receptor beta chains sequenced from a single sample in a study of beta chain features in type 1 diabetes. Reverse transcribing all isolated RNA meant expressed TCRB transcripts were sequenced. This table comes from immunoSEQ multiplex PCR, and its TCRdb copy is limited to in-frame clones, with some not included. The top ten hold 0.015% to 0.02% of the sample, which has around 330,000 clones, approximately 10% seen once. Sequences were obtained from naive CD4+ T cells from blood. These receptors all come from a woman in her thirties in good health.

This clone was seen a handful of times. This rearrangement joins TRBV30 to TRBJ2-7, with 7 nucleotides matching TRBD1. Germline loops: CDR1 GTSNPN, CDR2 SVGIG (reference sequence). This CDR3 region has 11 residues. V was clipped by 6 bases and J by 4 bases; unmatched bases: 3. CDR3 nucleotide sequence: TGTGCCTGCAACAGGGGTTACGAGCAGTACTTC. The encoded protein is CACNRGYEQYF.

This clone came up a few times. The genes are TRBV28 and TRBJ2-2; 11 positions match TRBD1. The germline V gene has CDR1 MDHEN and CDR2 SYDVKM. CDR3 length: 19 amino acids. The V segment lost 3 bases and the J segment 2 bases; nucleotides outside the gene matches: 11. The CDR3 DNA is TGTGCCAGCAGTTTTCGATTTGGACAGGGGGCACTCAACACCGGGGAGCTGTTTTTT. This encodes CASSFRFGQGALNTGELFF.

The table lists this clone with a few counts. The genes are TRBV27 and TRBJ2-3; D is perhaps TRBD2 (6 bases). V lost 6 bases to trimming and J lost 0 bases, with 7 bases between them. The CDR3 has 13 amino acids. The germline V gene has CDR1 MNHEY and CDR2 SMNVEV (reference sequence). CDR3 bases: TGTGCCAGCAGGAGCGGGAGCACAGATACGCAGTATTTT. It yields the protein CASRSGSTDTQYF.

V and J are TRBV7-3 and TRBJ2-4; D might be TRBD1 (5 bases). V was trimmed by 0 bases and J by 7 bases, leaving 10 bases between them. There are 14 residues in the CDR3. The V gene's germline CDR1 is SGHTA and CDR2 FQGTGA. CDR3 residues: CASSLTGVGNIQYF. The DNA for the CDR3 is TGTGCCAGCAGCTTAACAGGGGTAGGGAACATTCAGTACTTC.

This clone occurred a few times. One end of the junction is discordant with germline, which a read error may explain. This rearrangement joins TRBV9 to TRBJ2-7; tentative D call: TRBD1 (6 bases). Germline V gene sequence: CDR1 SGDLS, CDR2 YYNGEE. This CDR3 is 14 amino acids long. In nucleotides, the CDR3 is TGTGCCAGCAGCGTAGGGGACACCCCGACCGGAATGCACTTC. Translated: CASSVGDTPTGMHF.

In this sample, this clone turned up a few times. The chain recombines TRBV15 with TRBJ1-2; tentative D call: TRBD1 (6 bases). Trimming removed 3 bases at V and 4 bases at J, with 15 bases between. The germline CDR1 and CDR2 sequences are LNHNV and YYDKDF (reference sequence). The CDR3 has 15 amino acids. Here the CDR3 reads CATSSISGTRYGYTF. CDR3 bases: TGTGCCACCAGCAGTATCTCCGGGACACGCTATGGCTACACCTTC. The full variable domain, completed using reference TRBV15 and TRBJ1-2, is DAMVIQNPRYQVTQFGKPVTLSCSQTLNHNVMYWYQQKSSQAPKLLFHYYDKDFNNEADTPDNFQSRRPNTSFCFLDIRSPGLGDTAMYLCATSSISGTRYGYTFGSGTRLTVV.

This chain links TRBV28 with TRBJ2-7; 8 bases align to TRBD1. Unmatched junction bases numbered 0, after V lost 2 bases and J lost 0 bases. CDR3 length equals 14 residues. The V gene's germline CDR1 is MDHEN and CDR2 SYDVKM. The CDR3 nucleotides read TGTGCCAGCAGTTTAACAGGGGGCTCCTACGAGCAGTACTTC. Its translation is CASSLTGGSYEQYF.

The CDR3 sequence: CASSLALGGAQPQHF. The CDR3, as DNA: TGTGCCAGCAGCTTAGCGTTGGGGGGGGCTCAGCCCCAGCATTTT. The chain has TRBV7-2 and TRBJ1-5, with D possibly being TRBD1 (6 bases). Germline CDR1 reads SGHTA; CDR2 reads FQGNSA. This CDR3 spans 15 amino acids. With 0 bases removed from V and 6 bases from J, the gap between germline ends came to 12 bases.

The CDR3 DNA is TGCGCCAGCAGTAGAGGAGGGGGCGACGAGCAGTACTTC. Translation gives CASSRGGGDEQYF. The genes are TRBV5-1 and TRBJ2-7; maybe TRBD1 (7 bases). The CDR3 loop spans 13 amino acids. Germline lookup yields CDR1 SGHRS and CDR2 YFSETQ. The germline V and J ends were trimmed by 5 bases and 5 bases, with 14 bases remaining between them.

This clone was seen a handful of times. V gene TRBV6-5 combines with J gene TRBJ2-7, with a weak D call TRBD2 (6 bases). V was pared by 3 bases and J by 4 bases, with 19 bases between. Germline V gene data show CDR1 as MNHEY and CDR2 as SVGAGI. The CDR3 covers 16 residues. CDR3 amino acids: CASSYSEGRFGYEQYF. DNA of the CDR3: TGTGCCAGCAGTTATTCGGAGGGCCGGTTTGGTTACGAGCAGTACTTC.

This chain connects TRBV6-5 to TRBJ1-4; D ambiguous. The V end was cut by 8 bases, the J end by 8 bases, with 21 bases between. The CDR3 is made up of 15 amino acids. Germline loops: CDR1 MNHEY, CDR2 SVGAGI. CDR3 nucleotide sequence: TGTGCCAGCTGCGTTCTAGACCCGAGCTCCGAAAAACTGTTTTTT. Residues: CASCVLDPSSEKLFF.

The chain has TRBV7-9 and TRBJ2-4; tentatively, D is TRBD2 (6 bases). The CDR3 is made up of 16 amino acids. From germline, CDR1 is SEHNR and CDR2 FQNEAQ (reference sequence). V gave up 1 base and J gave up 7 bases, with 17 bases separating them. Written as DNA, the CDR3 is TGTGCCAGCAGCTTAGAAGGTGTCGGGGGTAGGAACATTCAGTACTTC. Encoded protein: CASSLEGVGGRNIQYF. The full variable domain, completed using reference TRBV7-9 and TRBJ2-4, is DTGVSQNPRHKITKRGQNVTFRCDPISEHNRLYWYRQTLGQGPEFLTYFQNEAQLEKSRLLSDRFSAERPKGSFSTLEIQRTEQGDSAMYLCASSLEGVGGRNIQYFGAGTRLSVL.

CDR3 residues: CASSWSSDTDTQYF. The CDR3 bases are TGTGCCAGCAGTTGGTCTAGCGACACAGATACGCAGTATTTT. The V and J genes are TRBV6-6 and TRBJ2-3, with a possible D match to TRBD2 (6 bases). V shed 4 bases and J shed 2 bases, with 10 bases lying between them. This CDR3 is built from 14 residues. The germline V gene has CDR1 MNHNY and CDR2 SVGAGI (reference sequence).

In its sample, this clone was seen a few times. The CDR3 region is CASSVPGTSGSPKAYNEQFF. The CDR3 region has the DNA TGCGCCAGCAGCGTTCCCGGGACTAGCGGGAGCCCGAAGGCCTACAATGAGCAGTTCTTC. The gene calls are TRBV5-1 and TRBJ2-1, with 14 bases matching TRBD2. The germline gives CDR1 SGHRS, CDR2 YFSETQ. V lost 4 bases to trimming and J lost 2 bases; unmatched junction nucleotides: 14. The CDR3 spans 20 residues.

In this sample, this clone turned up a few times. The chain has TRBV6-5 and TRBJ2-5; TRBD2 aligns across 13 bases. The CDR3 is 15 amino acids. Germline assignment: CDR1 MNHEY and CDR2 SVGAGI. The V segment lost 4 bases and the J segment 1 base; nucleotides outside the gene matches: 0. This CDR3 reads CASSWTSGSQETQYF. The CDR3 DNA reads TGTGCCAGCAGTTGGACTAGCGGGAGCCAAGAGACCCAGTACTTC.

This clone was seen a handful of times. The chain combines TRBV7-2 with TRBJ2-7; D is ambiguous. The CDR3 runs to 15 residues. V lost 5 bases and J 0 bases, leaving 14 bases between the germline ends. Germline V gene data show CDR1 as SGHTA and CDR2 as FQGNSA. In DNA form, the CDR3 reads TGTGCCAGCAGCCCCTACTCATGGAGCTCCTACGAGCAGTACTTC. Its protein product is CASSPYSWSSYEQYF.

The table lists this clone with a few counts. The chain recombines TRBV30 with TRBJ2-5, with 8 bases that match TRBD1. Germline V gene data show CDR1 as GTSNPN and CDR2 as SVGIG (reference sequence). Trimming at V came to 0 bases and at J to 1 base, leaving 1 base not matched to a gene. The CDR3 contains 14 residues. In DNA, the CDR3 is TGTGCCTGGAGTGTAACAGGGGGCCAAGAGACCCAGTACTTC. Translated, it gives CAWSVTGGQETQYF. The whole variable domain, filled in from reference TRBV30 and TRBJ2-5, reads SQTIHQWPATLVQPVGSPLSLECTVEGTSNPNLYWYRQAAGRGLQLLFYSVGIGQISSEVPQNLSASRPQDRQFILSSKKLLLSDSGFYLCAWSVTGGQETQYFGPGTRLLVL.

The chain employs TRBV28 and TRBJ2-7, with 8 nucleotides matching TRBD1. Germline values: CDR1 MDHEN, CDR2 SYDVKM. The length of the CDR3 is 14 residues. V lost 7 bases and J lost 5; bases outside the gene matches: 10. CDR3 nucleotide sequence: TGTGCCAGCAACGGACAGGGAGGTAGCAACGAGCAGTACTTC. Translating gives CASNGQGGSNEQYF.

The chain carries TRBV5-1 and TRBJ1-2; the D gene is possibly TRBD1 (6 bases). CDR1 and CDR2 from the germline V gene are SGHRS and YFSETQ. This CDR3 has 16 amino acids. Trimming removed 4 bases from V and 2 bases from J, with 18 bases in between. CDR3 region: CASSALGGQSNYGYTF. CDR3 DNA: TGCGCCAGCAGCGCGCTGGGGGGGCAGAGCAACTATGGCTACACCTTC.

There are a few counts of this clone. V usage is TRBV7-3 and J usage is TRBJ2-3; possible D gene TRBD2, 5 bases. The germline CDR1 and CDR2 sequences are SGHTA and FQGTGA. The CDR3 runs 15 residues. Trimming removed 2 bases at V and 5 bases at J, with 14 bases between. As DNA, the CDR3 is TGTGCCAGCAGCTTAGTAGGGAGCGCCAGAGATACGCAGTATTTT. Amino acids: CASSLVGSARDTQYF.

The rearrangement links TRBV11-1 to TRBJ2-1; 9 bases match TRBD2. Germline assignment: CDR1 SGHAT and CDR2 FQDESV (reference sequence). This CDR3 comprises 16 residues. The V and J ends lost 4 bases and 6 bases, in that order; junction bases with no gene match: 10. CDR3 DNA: TGTGCCAGCAGCTCGGCTAGCGGGGTAAAGGGCAATGAGCAGTTCTTC. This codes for CASSSASGVKGNEQFF.

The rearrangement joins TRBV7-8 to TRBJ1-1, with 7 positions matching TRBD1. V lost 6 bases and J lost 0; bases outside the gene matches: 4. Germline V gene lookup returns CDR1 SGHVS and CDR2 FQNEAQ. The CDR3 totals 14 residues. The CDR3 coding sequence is TGTGCCAGCAGGACACAGGGGATGAACACTGAAGCTTTCTTT. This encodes CASRTQGMNTEAFF.

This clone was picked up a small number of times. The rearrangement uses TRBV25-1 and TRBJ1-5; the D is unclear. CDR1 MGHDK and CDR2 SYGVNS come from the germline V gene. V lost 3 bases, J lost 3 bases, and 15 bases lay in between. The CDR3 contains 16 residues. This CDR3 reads CASSDTKGGLNQPQHF. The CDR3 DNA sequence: TGTGCCAGCAGTGATACTAAGGGAGGTCTCAATCAGCCCCAGCATTTT.

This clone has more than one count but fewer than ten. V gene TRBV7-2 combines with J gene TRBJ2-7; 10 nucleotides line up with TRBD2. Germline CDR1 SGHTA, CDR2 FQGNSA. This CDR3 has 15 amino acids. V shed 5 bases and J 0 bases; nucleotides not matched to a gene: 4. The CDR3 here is CASSKTSGYSYEQYF. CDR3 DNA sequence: TGTGCCAGCAGCAAGACTAGCGGGTACTCCTACGAGCAGTACTTC.

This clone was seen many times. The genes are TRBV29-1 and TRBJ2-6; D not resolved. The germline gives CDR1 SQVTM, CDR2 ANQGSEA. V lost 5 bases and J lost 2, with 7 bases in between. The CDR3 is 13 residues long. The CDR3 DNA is TGCAGCGTTCTCCGGGCTGGGGCCAACGTCCTGACTTTC. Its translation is CSVLRAGANVLTF.

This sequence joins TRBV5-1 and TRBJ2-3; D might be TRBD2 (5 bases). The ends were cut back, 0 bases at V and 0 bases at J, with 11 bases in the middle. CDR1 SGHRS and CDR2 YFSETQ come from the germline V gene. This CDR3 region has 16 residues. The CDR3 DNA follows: TGCGCCAGCAGCTTGGGTGGGAGCGGAAGCACAGATACGCAGTATTTT. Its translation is CASSLGGSGSTDTQYF.

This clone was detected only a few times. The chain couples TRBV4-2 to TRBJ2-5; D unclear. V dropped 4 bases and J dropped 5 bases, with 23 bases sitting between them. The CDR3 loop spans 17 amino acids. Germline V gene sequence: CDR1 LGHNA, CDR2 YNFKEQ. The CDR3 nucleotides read TGTGCCAGCAGCCCCCGGGTAGGAGAGCGTGCCGCCGAGACCCAGTACTTC. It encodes CASSPRVGERAAETQYF.

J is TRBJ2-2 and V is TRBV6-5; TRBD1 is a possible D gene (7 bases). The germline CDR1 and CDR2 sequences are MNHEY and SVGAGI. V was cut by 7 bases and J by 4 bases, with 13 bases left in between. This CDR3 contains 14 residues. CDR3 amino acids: CASNIQGGTGELFF. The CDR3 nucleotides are TGTGCCAGCAACATCCAGGGGGGCACCGGGGAGCTGTTTTTT.

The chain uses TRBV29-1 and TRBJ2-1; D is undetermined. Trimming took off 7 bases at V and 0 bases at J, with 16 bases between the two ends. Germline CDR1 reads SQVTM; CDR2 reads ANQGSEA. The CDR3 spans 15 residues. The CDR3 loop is CSAGLRLVSYNEQFF. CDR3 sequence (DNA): TGCAGCGCGGGTCTGCGCCTCGTCTCCTACAATGAGCAGTTCTTC.

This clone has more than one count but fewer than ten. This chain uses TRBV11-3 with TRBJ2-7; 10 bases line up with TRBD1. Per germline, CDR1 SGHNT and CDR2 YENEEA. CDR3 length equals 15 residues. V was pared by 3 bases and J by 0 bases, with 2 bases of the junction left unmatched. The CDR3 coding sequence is TGTGCCAGCAGCTTGGGACAGGGGACCTCCTACGAGCAGTACTTC. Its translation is CASSLGQGTSYEQYF.